The TCR beta chain under discussion was sequenced for a study of cytomegalovirus exposure and HLA in healthy donors (dated by TCRdb to 2017 to 2019). Broadly, across the study: According to an earlier analysis of several hundred of the donors, about 180 million T cells yielded some 120 million unique TCR beta sequences and 276 Gb of sequence data. The genetic ancestry cluster associated with self-reported Caucasian donors included approximately 85% of the 398 genotyped donors. Donor age, sex, ethnicity and CMV serostatus were compiled together with the repertoire data. In an earlier analysis of 500 to 650 of the donors, high-throughput TCR beta sequencing was used to judge whether each TCR beta V gene segment behaved as functional or pseudogenic. Class I and class II HLA loci were covered by the typing at four-digit resolution. Typing coverage differed by locus: A, B, C, DRB1 and DQB1 were typed in roughly 629-630 donors, DQA1 in 500 to 550, DPA1 in 600 to 610, and DPB1 in 450 to 490. The study aimed to test whether cataloging public T cell receptors could reveal signatures of past pathogen exposure. In addition to the first cohort of hundreds of subjects, a separate validation cohort of approximately 120 different subjects was used. An early release covering 550 to 700 HLA-typed donors comprised around 300 gigabases of sequencing data and around 86 million unique TCR sequences. Among roughly 400 genotyped donors of the cohort, an average of about 240,000 unique TCR beta nucleotide sequences were sequenced per donor, around 18% of them non-productive. Every repertoire in the discovery cohort had been generated on one and the same sequencing platform. The T cell repertoires of 670 or so subjects were profiled by immunosequencing and related to cytomegalovirus serostatus. In a later genetic analysis, genome-wide SNP genotypes for about three fifths of the roughly 670 donors were used, and that subset was treated as a discovery cohort. To study patterns of TCR occurrence, a later analysis re-analyzed previously published TCR beta repertoires from 700 or so donors and added high-resolution HLA genotyping. The later analysis used no new phenotypic data to find candidate immune exposures, relying instead on TCR beta sequences and their occurrence across donors. Because of strong linkage in the cohort, a handful of DR-DQ haplotypes were treated as single units for association and clustering. To predict cytomegalovirus infection status, the study combined high-throughput TCR immunosequencing, statistical association of individual TCRs with disease status, and machine learning.

On this clone: Its antigen remains unidentified. Base qualities are not at hand, and no much larger clone is one base apart.

Results and caveats for the whole study, not just this receptor: In a later analysis, several top co-occurrence clusters were reported to appear linked to parvovirus B19, influenza, CMV and Epstein-Barr virus. Sequencing depth was assumed to be roughly uniform across donors in the presence/absence analyses, though that assumption may not hold. In a later analysis, TCR association rates were found to vary across HLA loci, with the most associated TCRs seen for DRB1 alleles and the fewest for HLA-C alleles. In this cohort, only TCR beta chains were sequenced, and detectable features were limited by the absence of alpha or paired-chain data. The classifier was reported to diagnose cytomegalovirus status with high specificity and sensitivity in both the original and validation cohorts. An earlier analysis of approximately 570 of the donors showed that most TCR beta V segments appeared in productive rearrangements either about 87% or about 30% of the time, which broadly matched IMGT annotations. The only immune exposure information available for the cohort was CMV serostatus. Specific HLA alleles were associated with some 15,000 TCR beta sequences at a false discovery rate of 0.05 in a later analysis. While some public TCRs were present in many individuals, most TCR sequences turned up only very rarely across donors. In vitro tests confirmed that a few of the cytomegalovirus-associated TCR beta chains recognize cytomegalovirus antigens. When HLA alleles, especially DR and DQ, strongly co-occurred, attributing TCR associations to individual alleles was difficult. A later genetic analysis associated a missense DCLRE1C variant with V-gene and J-gene trimming of TCR beta chains, and an independent cohort replicated the association. Correlated functional status among segregating V segments might reflect linkage disequilibrium, but an unknown experimental factor could not be ruled out. In a later genetic analysis, fewer N-insertions in productive TCRs were reported among donors in an Asian-associated ancestry cluster than the roughly 710-donor mean. Because some donors lacked HLA typing at each locus, the association tests relied only on the typed subset. The study gave a list of under 200 TCR beta chains associated with cytomegalovirus. Some IMGT-functional V segments, including TRBV6-2 and TRBV6-3, could not be told apart with the 87-base-pair reads, so those segments were excluded. In a later analysis, most CMV-associated TCR beta chains were found to appear HLA-restricted, with HLA associations seemingly driven largely by CMV exposure. The earlier analysis of 587 of the donors excluded roughly 17 rarely observed V segments, including chromosome 9 orphons, because counts were too low. A further reported finding was that TCR beta sequences accurately predicted the HLA-A and HLA-B alleles for most subjects in the first cohort. A cluster of highly shared sequence variants was judged likely to represent a technical artifact of the sequencing pipeline. It was suggested by the authors that the approach could potentially be generalized to other disease states and immunological phenotypes. In a later analysis, HLA-associated TCR beta chains were found to be more clonally expanded and to have lower generation probabilities than equally common non-associated chains.

The cohort consisted of fewer than 700 healthy bone marrow donors. At the time of sampling, all cohort members were nominally healthy, though unrecorded immune exposures were likely present. The donor was CMV seropositive and was included in the group of 270 or so seropositive cohort members. Each donor provided a peripheral blood sample, and peripheral blood mononuclear cells were used for TCR beta sequencing. Genomic DNA extraction from the blood cell samples was performed with the Qiagen DNeasy Blood Extraction Kit. Library construction relied on the immunoSEQ multiplex PCR assay. For the multiplex PCR, a mixture combining 60 forward primers for TCR Vbeta segments and 13 reverse primers for TCR Jbeta segments was used. The CDR3 region of rearranged TCR beta genes was amplified from genomic DNA by a multiplex PCR assay. Amplified TCR beta libraries were sequenced as 87-base-pair reads on the Illumina HiSeq System. The paper's processing steps were these. In a later analysis, tens of millions of unique TCR beta chains were counted across the roughly 700 repertoires, and around 10 million of these chains were shared by at least two donors. Raw reads were error-corrected and collapsed into unique sequences with a nearest-neighbor algorithm that merged closely related sequences to remove PCR and sequencing errors. Alignment of CDR3 sequences to IMGT reference sequences was used to assign V, D and J gene segments. For a sequence to be retained, a match of at least six nucleotides to both a V gene segment and a J gene segment was required. Rearrangements were classified as productive when the CDR3 lacked stop codons and remained in frame with V and J, and all other rearrangements were classified as non-productive. CDR3 was defined according to IMGT convention as the region running from the second conserved V-encoded cysteine to the conserved J-encoded phenylalanine. The earlier analysis of about 610 of the donors excluded sequences that lacked an unambiguous match to a single V gene segment. An earlier analysis of 500 to 700 of the donors classified V segments as functional when productive rearrangements were above 56.7% and as segregating when the standard deviation between donors was above 5%. To diagnose cytomegalovirus status from the catalog of TCR beta chain sequences, a statistical classification framework was built. V and J gene assignment, in a later analysis, came from comparing TCR nucleotide sequences with IMGT/GENE-DB human TR gene sequences. The TCRdist pipeline was used in a later analysis to assign CDR3 sequences and most-parsimonious VDJ recombination scenarios. In a later analysis, every TCR beta chain was defined by the combination of its CDR3 amino acid sequence and its V-gene family, and reads without a unique V-gene family were dropped. In a later analysis, around 650 highly shared, low-generation-probability nucleotide sequences were removed to address suspected cross-contamination and a sequencing artifact. A later analysis calculated a clonal expansion index for each public chain from normalized within-repertoire ranks of inferred template counts. In a later analysis, generation probabilities were computed using a VDJ recombination model fitted to out-of-frame rearrangements, and the results were checked against IGoR. In a later analysis, hypergeometric tests were used to score TCR-TCR, TCR-HLA and TCR-CMV co-occurrence, with a repertoire-size bias correction applied to TCR pairs. To estimate false discovery rates, a later analysis permuted the HLA or CMV assignments 20 times. A later analysis grouped co-occurring TCRs with DBSCAN, adding TCRdist sequence similarity when clustering within HLA-allele-positive subsets. Repertoires with fewer than 30,000 or more than 120,000 public chains, plus five repertoires with anomalous nucleotide sharing, were excluded from co-occurrence clustering. TCRdb limited this immuneACCESS table to in-frame rearrangements with V and J called. A share of clones is missing; checked studies link under half to unresolved V genes, and the rest is unexplained. V and J calls and clone size are those listed in that table; D and trimming were worked out from the DNA. Present in this sample are over 120,000 clones, approximately 82% of which were seen just once. Roughly 10% of the sample comes from the top ten.

Reading from cysteine to phenylalanine, the CDR3 counts 15 amino acids. Just the 45-base CDR3 DNA is kept, in frame starting at base 1. The CDR1 and CDR2 encoded by the germline V gene are LGHNA and YSLEER. V trim: 4 bases; J trim: 3 bases; unmatched bases: 7. Recombination joined TRBV4-3 with TRBJ2-3, with TRBD1 matching 7 junction bases. The sequencing input was PBMCs. This TCR came from a woman aged 55-70 years in good health and CMV-seropositive. Here is the DNA: TGCGCCAGCAGCCCCAAGACAGGGCTGACAGATACGCAGTATTTT. Translated, this gives CASSPKTGLTDTQYF.